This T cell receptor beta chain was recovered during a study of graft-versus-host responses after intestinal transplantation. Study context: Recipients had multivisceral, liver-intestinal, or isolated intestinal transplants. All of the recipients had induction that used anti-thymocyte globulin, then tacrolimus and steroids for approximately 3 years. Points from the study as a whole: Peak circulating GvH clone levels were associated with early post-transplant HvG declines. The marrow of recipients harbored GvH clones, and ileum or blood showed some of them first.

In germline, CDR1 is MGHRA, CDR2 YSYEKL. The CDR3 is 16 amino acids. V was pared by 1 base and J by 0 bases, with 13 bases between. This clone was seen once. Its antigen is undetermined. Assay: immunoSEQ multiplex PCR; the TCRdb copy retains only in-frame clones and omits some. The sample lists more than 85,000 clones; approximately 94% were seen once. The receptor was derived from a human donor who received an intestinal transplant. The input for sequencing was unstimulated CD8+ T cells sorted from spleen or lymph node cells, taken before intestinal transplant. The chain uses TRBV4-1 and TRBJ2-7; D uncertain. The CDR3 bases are TGCGCCAGCAGCCAAGGAGTATCCGGTCTCTCCTACGAGCAGTACTTC. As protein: CASSQGVSGLSYEQYF.